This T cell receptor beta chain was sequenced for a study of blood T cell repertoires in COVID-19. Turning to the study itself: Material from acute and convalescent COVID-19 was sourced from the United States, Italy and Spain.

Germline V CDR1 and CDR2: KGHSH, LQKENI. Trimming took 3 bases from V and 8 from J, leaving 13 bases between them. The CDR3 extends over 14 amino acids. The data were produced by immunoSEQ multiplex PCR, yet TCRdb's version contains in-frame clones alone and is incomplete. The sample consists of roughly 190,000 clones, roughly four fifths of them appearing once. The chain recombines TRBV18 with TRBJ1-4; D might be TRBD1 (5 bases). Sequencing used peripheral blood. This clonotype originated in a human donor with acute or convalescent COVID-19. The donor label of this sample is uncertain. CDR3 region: CASSPGRENEKLFF. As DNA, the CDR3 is TGTGCCAGCTCACCTGGCAGGGAAAACGAAAAACTGTTTTTT.